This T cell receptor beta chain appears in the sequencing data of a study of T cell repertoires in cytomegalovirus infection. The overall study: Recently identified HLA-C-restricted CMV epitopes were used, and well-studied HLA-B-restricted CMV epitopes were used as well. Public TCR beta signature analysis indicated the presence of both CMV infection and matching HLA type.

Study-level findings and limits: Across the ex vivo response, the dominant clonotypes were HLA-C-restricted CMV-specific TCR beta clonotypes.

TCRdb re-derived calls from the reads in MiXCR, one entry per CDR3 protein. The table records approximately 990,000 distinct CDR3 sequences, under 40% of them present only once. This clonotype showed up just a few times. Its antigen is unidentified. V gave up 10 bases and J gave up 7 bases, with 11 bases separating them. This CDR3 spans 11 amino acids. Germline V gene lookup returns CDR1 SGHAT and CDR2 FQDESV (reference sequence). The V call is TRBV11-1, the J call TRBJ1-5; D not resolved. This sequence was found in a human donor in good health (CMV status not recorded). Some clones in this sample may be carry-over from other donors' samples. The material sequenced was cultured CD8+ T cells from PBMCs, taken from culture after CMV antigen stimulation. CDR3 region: CAITILQPQHF. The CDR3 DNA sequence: TGTGCCATCACAATTTTACAGCCCCAGCATTTT.